Below, one TCR beta chain is given with its context. Germline loops: CDR1 SGHTS, CDR2 YDEGEE. This CDR3 has 16 amino acids. The V and J ends lost 0 bases and 6 bases, in that order; junction bases with no gene match: 7. The cohort comprised adults aged about 18 to 100 years residing in under 30 US areas. This entry is derived from a study of blood T cell repertoires in COVID-19. For the study at large: Samples of COVID-19 (acute and convalescent) were obtained from the United States, Italy and Spain.

Assay: immunoSEQ multiplex PCR; the TCRdb copy retains only in-frame clones and omits some. Among around 300,000 clones listed, approximately 91% were seen once. This clonotype was sampled from a woman aged 30 to 39 who had recovered from COVID-19. The specimen sequenced was PBMCs or T cells enriched from blood (not recorded which). This chain links TRBV5-8 with TRBJ2-2; 8 bases are shared with TRBD2. The CDR3 DNA sequence: TGTGCCAGCAGCTTGGTAGTAGCGGGGCCCCCCGGGGAGCTGTTTTTT. Encoded protein: CASSLVVAGPPGELFF.